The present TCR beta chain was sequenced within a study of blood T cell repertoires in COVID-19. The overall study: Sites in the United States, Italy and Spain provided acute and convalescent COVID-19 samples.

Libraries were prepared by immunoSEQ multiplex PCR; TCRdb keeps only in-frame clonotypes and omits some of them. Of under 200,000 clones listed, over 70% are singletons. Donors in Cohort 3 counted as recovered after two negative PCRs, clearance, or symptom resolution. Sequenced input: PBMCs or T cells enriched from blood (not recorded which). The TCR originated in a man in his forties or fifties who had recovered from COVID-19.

For the CDR3, the DNA is TGTGCCACCAGTGATTTACCCGGGACAGGGAGGCAAGAGACCCAGTACTTC. Translation: CATSDLPGTGRQETQYF. The chain is built from TRBV24-1 and TRBJ2-5, with 9 bases fitting TRBD1. This CDR3 has 17 amino acids. CDR1 is KGHDR and CDR2 is SFDVKD in the germline V gene. The V segment lost 1 base and the J segment 2 bases; nucleotides outside the gene matches: 7.